Below are 4 T cell receptor beta chains sequenced from a single sample in a study of PD-1 blockade in classical Hodgkin lymphoma. Time point here: newly diagnosed, previously untreated cHL patient sample. The authors enriched CD8+ T cells from thawed PBMCs via magnetic negative selection. The protocol was immunoSEQ multiplex PCR, while the TCRdb copy is restricted to in-frame clones and leaves out a portion. This table holds about 21,000 clones, 87% found once. The material sequenced was CD8+ T cells from blood. The receptor set was obtained from a human donor with classical Hodgkin lymphoma.

The chain joins TRBV6-8 to TRBJ2-1, with 13 bases aligning to TRBD2. CDR3 length equals 18 residues. V lost 6 bases and J lost 9; bases outside the gene matches: 17. Germline CDR1 and CDR2: MNHGY and SAAAGT. In DNA form, the CDR3 reads TGTGCCAGCAGGCTACTAGCGGGAGGGCTGGGTGTGTGGGGTGAGCAGTTCTTC. Translated, it gives CASRLLAGGLGVWGEQFF.

The chain uses TRBV5-5 and TRBJ2-1, with a tentative D call TRBD2 (6 bases). The ends were cut back, 6 bases at V and 2 bases at J, with 15 bases in the middle. The CDR3 spans 15 residues. Germline lookup yields CDR1 SGHKS and CDR2 YYEKEE (reference sequence). CDR3 in amino acids: CASIQSGDPYNEQFF. The CDR3 DNA sequence: TGTGCCAGCATCCAATCGGGAGACCCCTACAATGAGCAGTTCTTC.

V gene TRBV27 combines with J gene TRBJ2-7; possibly TRBD1 for D (5 bases). This CDR3 region has 16 residues. V was trimmed by 2 bases and J by 3 bases, leaving 17 bases between them. The germline V gene encodes CDR1 MNHEY and CDR2 SMNVEV (reference sequence). CDR3 sequence: CASSLLRGQGIYEQYF. In DNA, the CDR3 is TGTGCCAGCAGTTTACTACGTGGGCAGGGCATCTACGAGCAGTACTTC.

The rearrangement joins TRBV4-3 to TRBJ1-1; TRBD1 agrees at 8 bases. Germline CDR1 is LGHNA and CDR2 is YSLEER. V shed 4 bases, J shed 1 base, and the junction held 5 bases outside the gene matches. The CDR3 totals 15 residues. CDR3 sequence (DNA): TGCGCCAGCAGCCGGGACAGGACTTCGAACACTGAAGCTTTCTTT. It codes for CASSRDRTSNTEAFF.